This T cell receptor (beta chain) was retrieved from a study of OX40 agonist ivuxolimab in advanced cancers. Study information: The dose of intravenous ivuxolimab that patients received every 2 weeks ranged from 0.01 to 10 mg/kg. Overall study findings and caveats: Mean expanded clone counts were higher in CD8+ than CD4+ T cells.

For this clone: Antigen specificity is unknown.

The method was immunoSEQ multiplex PCR; TCRdb's version includes in-frame clones alone and lacks a portion of them. The sample gives some 87,000 clones, over 80% of which show up once; approximately 0.39% is in the top ten. This CDR3 has 11 amino acids. V was clipped by 2 bases and J by 7 bases, with 6 bases between them. Germline assignment: CDR1 SGHTS and CDR2 YDEGEE. The chain couples TRBV5-8 to TRBJ1-2; the D is unclear. The clonotype originates from an adult with an advanced solid tumor such as melanoma, head and neck, liver or kidney cancer. Sequencing was performed on CD4+ or CD8+ T cells sorted from blood, taken in a trial of the OX40 agonist ivuxolimab. CDR3 amino acids: CASSFGFGYTF. CDR3 in DNA: TGTGCCAGCAGCTTTGGGTTTGGCTACACCTTC.